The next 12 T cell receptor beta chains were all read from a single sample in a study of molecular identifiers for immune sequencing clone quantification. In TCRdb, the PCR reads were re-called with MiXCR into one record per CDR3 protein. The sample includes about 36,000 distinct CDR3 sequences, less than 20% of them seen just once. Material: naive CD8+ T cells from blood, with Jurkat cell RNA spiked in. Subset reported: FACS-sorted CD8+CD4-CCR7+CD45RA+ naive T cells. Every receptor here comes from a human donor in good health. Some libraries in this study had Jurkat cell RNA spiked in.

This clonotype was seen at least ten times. The CDR3 DNA reads TGTGCCAGCAGCTTAGGCGGGAGACTCGACAATGAGCAGTTCTTC. Protein sequence: CASSLGGRLDNEQFF. The genes are TRBV7-9 and TRBJ2-1; 7 nucleotides align to TRBD2. V was clipped by 1 base and J by 5 bases; unmatched bases: 5. CDR1 and CDR2 (germline): SEHNR, FQNEAQ (reference sequence). This CDR3 has 15 residues.

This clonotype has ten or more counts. The chain's CDR3 is CASSWDSYQPQHF. The CDR3 DNA reads as TGTGCCAGCAGTTGGGACAGCTATCAGCCCCAGCATTTT. The chain has TRBV6-2 or TRBV6-3 and TRBJ1-5; 7 bases match TRBD1. Losses at the gene ends were 4 bases for V and 5 bases for J; bases not matched to a gene: 2. CDR1 MNHEY and CDR2 SVGEGT come from the germline V gene. The CDR3 runs to 13 residues.

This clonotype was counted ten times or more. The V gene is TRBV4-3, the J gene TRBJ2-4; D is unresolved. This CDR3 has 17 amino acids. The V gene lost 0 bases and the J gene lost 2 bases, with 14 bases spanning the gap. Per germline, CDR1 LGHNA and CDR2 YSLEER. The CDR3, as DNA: TGCGCCAGCAGCCAAGAAAAATTTATAGGACCCAAAAACATTCAGTACTTC. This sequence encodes CASSQEKFIGPKNIQYF.

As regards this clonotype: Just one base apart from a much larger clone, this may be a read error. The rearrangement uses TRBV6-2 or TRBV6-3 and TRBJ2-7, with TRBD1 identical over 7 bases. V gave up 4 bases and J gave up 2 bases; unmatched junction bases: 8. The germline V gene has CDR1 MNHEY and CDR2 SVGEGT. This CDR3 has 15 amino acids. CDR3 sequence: CASSSTQGPPYEQYF. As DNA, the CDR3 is TGTGCCAGCAGTTCAACACAGGGGCCTCCCTACGAGCAGTACTTC.

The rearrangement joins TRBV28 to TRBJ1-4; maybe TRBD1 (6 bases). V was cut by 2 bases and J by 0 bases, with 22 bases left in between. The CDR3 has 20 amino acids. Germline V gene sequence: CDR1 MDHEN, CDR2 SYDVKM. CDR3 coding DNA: TGTGCCAGCAGTTTACCGGGGACACCGGTGCTGGTTTCAACTAATGAAAAACTGTTTTTT. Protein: CASSLPGTPVLVSTNEKLFF.

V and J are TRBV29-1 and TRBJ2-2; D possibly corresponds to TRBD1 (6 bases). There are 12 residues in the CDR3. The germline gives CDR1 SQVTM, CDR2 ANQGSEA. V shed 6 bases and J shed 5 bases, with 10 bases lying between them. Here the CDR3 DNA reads TGCAGCGTGACAGGTCTTACCGGGGAGCTGTTTTTT. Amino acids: CSVTGLTGELFF.

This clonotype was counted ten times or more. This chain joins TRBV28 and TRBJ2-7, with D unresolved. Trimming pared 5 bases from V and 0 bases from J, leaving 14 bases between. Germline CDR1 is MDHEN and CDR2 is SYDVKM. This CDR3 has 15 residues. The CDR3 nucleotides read TGTGCCAGCAGTACCAGATCGGGCATCTCCTACGAGCAGTACTTC. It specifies CASSTRSGISYEQYF.

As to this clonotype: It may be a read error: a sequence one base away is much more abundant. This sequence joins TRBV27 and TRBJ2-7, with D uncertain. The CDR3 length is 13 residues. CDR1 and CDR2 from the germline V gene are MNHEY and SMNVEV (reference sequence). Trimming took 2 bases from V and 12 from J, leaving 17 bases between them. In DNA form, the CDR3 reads TGTGCCAGCAGTTTAGGCGGACCGTTCGAACGGTACTTC. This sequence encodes CASSLGGPFERYF.

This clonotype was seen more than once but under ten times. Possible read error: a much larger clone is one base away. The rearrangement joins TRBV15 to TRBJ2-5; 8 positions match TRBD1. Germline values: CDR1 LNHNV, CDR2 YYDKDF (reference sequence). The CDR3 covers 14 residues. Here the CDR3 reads CATNREGTGETQYF. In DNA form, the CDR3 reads TGTGCCACCAACAGAGAGGGGACAGGAGAGACCCAGTACTTC.

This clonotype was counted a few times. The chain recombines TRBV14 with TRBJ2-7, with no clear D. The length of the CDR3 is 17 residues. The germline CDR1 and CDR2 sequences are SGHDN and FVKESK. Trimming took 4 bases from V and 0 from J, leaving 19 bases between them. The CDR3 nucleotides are TGTGCCAGCAGCCCGAGAGGTTCGGGCTTAACCTCCTACGAGCAGTACTTC. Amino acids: CASSPRGSGLTSYEQYF.

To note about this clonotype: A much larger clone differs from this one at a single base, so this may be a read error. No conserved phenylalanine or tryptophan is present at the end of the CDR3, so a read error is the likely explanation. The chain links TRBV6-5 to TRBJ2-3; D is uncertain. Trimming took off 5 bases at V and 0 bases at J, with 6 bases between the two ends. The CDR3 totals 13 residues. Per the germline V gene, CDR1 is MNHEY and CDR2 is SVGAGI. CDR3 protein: CASSMSSTDTQYL. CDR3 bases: TGTGCCAGCAGTATGTCTAGCACAGATACGCAGTATCTT.

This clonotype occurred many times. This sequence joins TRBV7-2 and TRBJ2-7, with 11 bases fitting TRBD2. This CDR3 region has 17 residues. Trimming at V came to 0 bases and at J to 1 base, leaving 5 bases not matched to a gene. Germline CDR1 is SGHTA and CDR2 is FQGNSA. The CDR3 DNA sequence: TGTGCCAGCAGCTTAGCTGAGACTAGCGGGACGTCCTACGAGCAGTACTTC. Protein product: CASSLAETSGTSYEQYF.